This T cell receptor (beta chain) appears in the sequencing data of a study of shared clonotypes between healthy human individuals. Study results and caveats: Only blood samples were collected, and tissue repertoires likely differ. Estimated clonotype richness was generally higher in naive than memory subsets. It was the non-shared clonotypes that had lower generation probabilities than clonotypes shared by all four donors.

The naive CD8 fraction comprised CD45RO-negative cells positively selected for CCR7 and excluded terminally differentiated effector memory CD45RA+ cells. Everyone who donated was a Caucasian adult who lived in Nashville, Tennessee. Only in-frame clones appear in the TCRdb table, and some are missing; sequencing was by immunoSEQ multiplex PCR. The table records roughly 850,000 clones, approximately 97% of them present only once. CDR3 size: 15 residues. Per germline, CDR1 SEHNR and CDR2 FQNEAQ (reference sequence). The V end lost 5 bases, the J end lost 1 base, and 15 bases lay between the germline ends. For this clone: Its antigen is not identified.

This clonotype was sampled from a man aged 30 to 39 in good health. The chain recombines TRBV7-9 with TRBJ2-7, with D maybe TRBD2 (6 bases). Sequencing was performed on naive CD8+ T cells sorted from blood. The CDR3 coding sequence is TGTGCCAGCAGCCCCGGGCGTAGCGGTTCCTACGAGCAGTACTTC. Translation: CASSPGRSGSYEQYF.